This paragraph reports one TCR beta chain. Its antigen is not known. The assay was run at deep level. Authors' processing steps: Junction-only sequences produced by ImmunoSEQ had no quality scores, so filtering differed. Libraries were prepared by immunoSEQ multiplex PCR; TCRdb keeps only in-frame clonotypes and omits some of them. For V, J and clone size, that table is used; D and trimming come from the DNA. The data contain about 2 million clones, approximately 94% of them singletons. The V gene lost 2 bases and the J gene lost 0 bases, with 8 bases spanning the gap. This CDR3 has 14 amino acids. Per germline, CDR1 LNHDA and CDR2 SQIVND (reference sequence). The naive CD8 subset, CD45RO-negative cells positively selected for CCR7, excluded terminally differentiated effector memory CD45RA+ cells. Nashville, Tennessee was home to all donors, who were Caucasian adults. This sample was included in a study of shared clonotypes between healthy human individuals. Study-level results: Compared with clonotypes that all four donors shared, non-shared clonotypes had lower generation probabilities.

The chain uses TRBV19 and TRBJ2-7; D is ambiguous. The TCR sequence derives from a man in his late teens or twenties in good health. Sequenced input: naive CD8+ T cells sorted from blood. The CDR3 DNA follows: TGTGCCAGTAGTATATCGGTCGCCTCCTACGAGCAGTACTTC. The encoded protein is CASSISVASYEQYF.